One sample yielded the 19 T cell receptor beta chains listed below, sequenced in a study of cytomegalovirus exposure and HLA in healthy donors. It was with 60 Vbeta and 13 Jbeta primers that the PCR ran. Method: immunoSEQ multiplex PCR; TCRdb's copy keeps in-frame clones and lacks some. The table has tens of thousands of clones, around 87% seen once; the top ten hold approximately 2.8%. The source material was PBMCs. These receptors were obtained from a boy aged 10-17 years in good health and CMV-seronegative.

The chain has TRBV4-2 and TRBJ1-2, with unresolved D. The germline V gene has CDR1 LGHNA and CDR2 YNFKEQ. This CDR3 has 14 amino acids. The V end lost 2 bases, the J end lost 4 bases, and 11 bases lay between the germline ends. The CDR3 DNA reads as TGTGCCAGCAGCCAACGACCCAGGATCTATGGCTACACCTTC. Encoded protein: CASSQRPRIYGYTF.

The chain recombines TRBV7-9 with TRBJ2-7, with TRBD2 matching 13 bases. V lost 5 bases and J lost 4; bases outside the gene matches: 8. The germline V gene encodes CDR1 SEHNR and CDR2 FQNEAQ (reference sequence). This CDR3 has 16 amino acids. The CDR3 region is CASSTRGLAGEYEQYF. CDR3 DNA: TGTGCCAGCAGCACCCGAGGACTAGCGGGAGAGTACGAGCAGTACTTC.

V gene TRBV6-1 combines with J gene TRBJ1-4; D remains unclear. This CDR3 has 14 residues. The V gene lost 0 bases and the J gene lost 7 bases, with 9 bases spanning the gap. CDR1 is MNHNS, CDR2 SASEGT, per germline. In DNA, the CDR3 is TGTGCCAGCAGTGAAGCGGCGGTCCCTGAAAAACTGTTTTTT. It yields the protein CASSEAAVPEKLFF.

A few counts support this clone. The chain joins TRBV11-2 to TRBJ1-5; D is ambiguous. The V gene lost 6 bases and the J gene lost 0 bases, with 12 bases spanning the gap. The CDR3 sequence is 15 residues long. The germline gives CDR1 SGHAT, CDR2 FQNNGV. The CDR3 loop is CASSLAGYSNQPQHF. CDR3 nucleotide sequence: TGTGCCAGCAGTTTGGCCGGGTATAGCAATCAGCCCCAGCATTTT.

The chain recombines TRBV7-2 with TRBJ2-7; D may be TRBD1 (6 bases). The CDR3 extends over 15 amino acids. The germline V gene has CDR1 SGHTA and CDR2 FQGNSA. V lost 5 bases, J lost 0 bases, and 14 bases lay in between. CDR3 DNA sequence: TGTGCCAGCAGCCGAGACAGGACTTACTCCTACGAGCAGTACTTC. Protein: CASSRDRTYSYEQYF.

As DNA, the CDR3 is TGTGCCAGCAGCGTCGAGGGGGGGCGGGAGCAGTTCTTC. Amino acid sequence: CASSVEGGREQFF. The chain joins TRBV7-9 to TRBJ2-1; D perhaps matches TRBD2 (7 bases). Per germline, CDR1 SEHNR and CDR2 FQNEAQ (reference sequence). The germline V and J ends were trimmed by 5 bases and 10 bases, with 15 bases remaining between them. This CDR3 contains 13 residues.

This rearrangement joins TRBV9 to TRBJ1-3; D is unresolved. This CDR3 has 16 amino acids. The V gene's germline CDR1 is SGDLS and CDR2 YYNGEE. Trimming stripped 0 bases from V and 2 bases from J, with 12 bases between. The CDR3: CASSVGEGAAGNTIYF. CDR3 coding DNA: TGTGCCAGCAGCGTAGGGGAGGGCGCCGCTGGAAACACCATATATTTT.

For the CDR3, the DNA is TGTGCCAGCAGCCCTGCCGGCGGGGAGCTGTTTTTT. It specifies CASSPAGGELFF. The rearrangement links TRBV25-1 to TRBJ2-2, with unresolved D. This CDR3 is built from 12 residues. Trimming left V 6 bases short and J 7 bases short, with 9 bases between. The germline V gene has CDR1 MGHDK and CDR2 SYGVNS.

The V call is TRBV18, the J call TRBJ1-3; TRBD1 is a possible D gene (6 bases). CDR3 length: 16 residues. V lost 3 bases, J lost 1 base, and 13 bases lay in between. Germline V CDR1 and CDR2: KGHSH, LQKENI. The CDR3 protein is CASSPWDTASGNTIYF. CDR3 bases: TGTGCCAGCTCACCCTGGGACACGGCTTCTGGAAACACCATATATTTT.

This sequence joins TRBV28 and TRBJ1-4, with D unclear. The CDR3 sequence is 17 residues long. Germline V gene sequence: CDR1 MDHEN, CDR2 SYDVKM. Trimming shortened V by 3 bases and J by 0 bases, and 14 bases separated the two germline ends. CDR3 region: CASSFILYGATNEKLFF. The CDR3 DNA reads TGTGCCAGCAGTTTCATACTGTACGGTGCAACTAATGAAAAACTGTTTTTT.

This sequence joins TRBV5-1 and TRBJ2-7, with 7 nucleotides matching TRBD1. CDR1 SGHRS and CDR2 YFSETQ come from the germline V gene. Unmatched junction bases numbered 3, after V lost 0 bases and J lost 3 bases. The CDR3 contains 14 residues. For the CDR3, the DNA is TGCGCCAGCAGCTTGGGCCGGGACAGCTACGAGCAGTACTTC. Protein: CASSLGRDSYEQYF.

The J gene is TRBJ1-1, the V gene TRBV6-6; D gene unclear. Germline CDR1 reads MNHNY; CDR2 reads SVGAGI (reference sequence). CDR3 length: 13 amino acids. Trimming left V 8 bases short and J 1 base short, with 11 bases between. The CDR3 is CASRWARNTEAFF. The CDR3 coding sequence is TGTGCCAGCCGGTGGGCACGGAACACTGAAGCTTTCTTT.

The gene calls are TRBV5-4 and TRBJ1-4; 11 bases map to TRBD1. Germline V gives CDR1 SGHNT, CDR2 YYREEE (reference sequence). J was trimmed by 6 bases and V by 4 bases; bases with no gene match: 2. The length of the CDR3 is 14 residues. The DNA of the CDR3 is TGTGCCAGCAGCAAGGGACAGGGGGATGAAAAACTGTTTTTT. Translating it yields CASSKGQGDEKLFF. The full variable domain, completed using reference TRBV5-4 and TRBJ1-4, is ETGVTQSPTHLIKTRGQQVTLRCSSQSGHNTVSWYQQALGQGPQFIFQYYREEENGRGNFPPRFSGLQFPNYSSELNVNALELDDSALYLCASSKGQGDEKLFFGSGTQLSVL.

The chain joins TRBV11-2 to TRBJ1-5; 7 bases are shared with TRBD1. The CDR3 extends over 15 amino acids. The junction had 6 bases not matched to a gene; V was cut back by 0 bases and J by 7 bases. Looked up from germline, CDR1 is SGHAT and CDR2 is FQNNGV. The CDR3 coding sequence is TGTGCCAGCAGCTTAGAAGGGGCAGGGGGACAGCCCCAGCATTTT. It is translated as CASSLEGAGGQPQHF.

This chain links TRBV10-3 with TRBJ2-2, with 7 bases fitting TRBD1. In germline, CDR1 is ENHRY, CDR2 SYGVKD. This CDR3 contains 15 residues. V shed 3 bases and J 5 bases; nucleotides not matched to a gene: 6. In DNA form, the CDR3 reads TGTGCCATCAGTGATTTATGGGACAGAACCGGGGAGCTGTTTTTT. It encodes CAISDLWDRTGELFF.

The V call is TRBV19, the J call TRBJ1-5; no clear D gene. V was cut by 3 bases and J by 6 bases, with 12 bases left in between. This CDR3 comprises 14 residues. The germline V gene has CDR1 LNHDA and CDR2 SQIVND (reference sequence). CDR3 DNA: TGTGCCAGTAGTATCGCATCAGATTCTCAGCCCCAGCATTTT. This encodes CASSIASDSQPQHF. The variable domain in full, completed from reference TRBV19 and TRBJ1-5, reads DGGITQSPKYLFRKEGQNVTLSCEQNLNHDAMYWYRQDPGQGLRLIYYSQIVNDFQKGDIAEGYSVSREKKESFPLTVTSAQKNPTAFYLCASSIASDSQPQHFGDGTRLSIL.

The chain carries TRBV6-1 and TRBJ1-2; a possible D gene is TRBD1 (5 bases). Germline CDR1 and CDR2: MNHNS and SASEGT. This CDR3 contains 12 residues. The V gene lost 7 bases and the J gene lost 8 bases, with 14 bases spanning the gap. The CDR3 protein is CASTGQGGGYTF. For the CDR3, the DNA is TGTGCCAGCACAGGGCAGGGAGGCGGCTACACCTTC.

This clone was detected only a few times. The genes are TRBV28 and TRBJ2-7; possibly TRBD2 for D (6 bases). CDR3 length: 14 amino acids. Per germline, CDR1 MDHEN and CDR2 SYDVKM. V lost 4 bases and J 3 bases, leaving 13 bases between the germline ends. CDR3 bases: TGTGCCAGCAGTTCTGGCGGGACCCACTACGAGCAGTACTTC. Its translation is CASSSGGTHYEQYF.

The CDR3 reads CASSYEAGGTYEQYF. CDR3 in DNA: TGTGCCAGCAGTTACGAGGCGGGAGGCACCTACGAGCAGTACTTC. The genes are TRBV6-5 and TRBJ2-7; TRBD2 matches at 8 bases. Per the germline V gene, CDR1 is MNHEY and CDR2 is SVGAGI. This CDR3 spans 15 amino acids. V was pared by 2 bases and J by 2 bases, with 5 bases of the junction left unmatched.